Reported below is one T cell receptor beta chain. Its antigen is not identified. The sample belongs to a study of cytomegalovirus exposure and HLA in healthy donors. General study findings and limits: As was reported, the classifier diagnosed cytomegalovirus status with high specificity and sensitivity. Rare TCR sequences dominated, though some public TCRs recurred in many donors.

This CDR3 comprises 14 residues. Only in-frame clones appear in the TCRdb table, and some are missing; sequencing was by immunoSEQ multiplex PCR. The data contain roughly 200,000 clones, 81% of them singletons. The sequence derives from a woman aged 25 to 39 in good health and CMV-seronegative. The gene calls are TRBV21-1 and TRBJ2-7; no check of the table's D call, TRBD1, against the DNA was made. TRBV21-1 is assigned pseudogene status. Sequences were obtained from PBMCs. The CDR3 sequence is CASSHDRKPYEQYF. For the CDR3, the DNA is TGTGCCAGCAGTCACGACAGGAAGCCCTACGAGCAGTACTTC.